The present T cell receptor beta chain was sequenced within a study of shared clonotypes between healthy human individuals. Study information: CD4 naive cells filled three plates per donor, CD4 memory three, CD8 naive two and CD8 memory one.

It was at deep level that the assay was run. Repertoires were generated with immunoSEQ multiplex PCR, while TCRdb's copy carries only in-frame clones and drops some. The sample includes about 2.4 million clones, approximately 94% seen only once; the top ten take more than 0.35%. Whole-study results and caveats: Clonotype sharing across donors was expected to vary with sequencing depth.

This clone was observed a single time. Its antigen is not known. The sequenced sample was naive CD4+ T cells from PBMCs. Subset meaning: CD45RA+ positively selected. The TCR comes from a man aged 18 to 30 in good health. Some clones in this sample may be carry-over from other donors' samples.

CDR3 in amino acids: CASSLWEGGPDTQYF. CDR3 nucleotide sequence: TGCGCCAGCAGCTTGTGGGAGGGGGGCCCAGATACGCAGTATTTT. The genes are TRBV5-1 and TRBJ2-3; possibly TRBD2 for D (7 bases). The length of the CDR3 is 15 residues. Germline V gene data show CDR1 as SGHRS and CDR2 as YFSETQ. The V end was cut by 1 base, the J end by 4 bases, with 13 bases between.